This T cell receptor beta chain was identified during a study of T-cell reconstitution after alpha-beta-depleted transplantation in children. Study observations and caveats: There were reportedly several hundred expanded graft clones from which alpha-beta T cells came about two months after transplant.

Unique molecular identifiers were incorporated into the prepared TCRbeta library. Using its own MiXCR run on the PCR reads, TCRdb lists one record per CDR3 protein. The table has approximately 250,000 distinct CDR3 sequences, about 23% seen once. A remark on this clonotype: The antigen is undetermined.

The CDR3 sequence is 14 residues long. Germline V gene data show CDR1 as SGHRS and CDR2 as YFSETQ. The V gene lost 4 bases and the J gene lost 3 bases, with 12 bases spanning the gap. The source was PBMCs, collected before TCRalphabeta/CD19-depleted stem cell transplant. This receptor was identified in a girl aged 2 to 10 with Fanconi anemia, due to receive a stem cell transplant. The chain couples TRBV5-1 to TRBJ2-3; D is possibly TRBD1 (6 bases). The DNA of the CDR3 is TGCGCCAGCAGCCTACAGGGAGAAACAGATACGCAGTATTTT. Translating gives CASSLQGETDTQYF. Filled out from reference TRBV5-1 and TRBJ2-3, the complete variable domain reads KAGVTQTPRYLIKTRGQQVTLSCSPISGHRSVSWYQQTPGQGLQFLFEYFSETQRNKGNFPGRFSGRQFSNSRSEMNVSTLELGDSALYLCASSLQGETDTQYFGPGTRLTVL.